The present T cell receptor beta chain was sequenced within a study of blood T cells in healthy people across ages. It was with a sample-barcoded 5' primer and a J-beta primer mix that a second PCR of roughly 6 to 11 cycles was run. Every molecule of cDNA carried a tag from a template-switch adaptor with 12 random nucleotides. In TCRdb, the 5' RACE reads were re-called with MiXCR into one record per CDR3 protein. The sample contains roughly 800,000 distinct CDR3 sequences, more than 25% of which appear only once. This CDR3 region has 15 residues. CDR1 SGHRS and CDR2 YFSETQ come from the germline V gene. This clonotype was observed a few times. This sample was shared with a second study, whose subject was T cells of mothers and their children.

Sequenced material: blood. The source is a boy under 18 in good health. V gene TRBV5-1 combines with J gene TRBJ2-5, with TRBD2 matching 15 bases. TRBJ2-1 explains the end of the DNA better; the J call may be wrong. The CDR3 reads CASSGLAGGPGEQFF. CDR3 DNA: TGCGCCAGCAGCGGACTAGCGGGGGGGCCGGGGGAGCAGTTCTTC.